Listed below are T cell receptor beta chains from one sample, sequenced in a study of siplizumab effects on memory and regulatory T cells. No antigen has been assigned to these receptors. Measured with immunoSEQ multiplex PCR; TCRdb has only the in-frame clones, and not every one. The sample yields 9,500 or so clones, more than 45% seen once. Sequencing was done on a sample of CFSE-low (dividing) CD4+ T cells sorted from an allogeneic mixed lymphocyte reaction. These receptors came from a human donor in good health; the cells came from an allogeneic mixed lymphocyte reaction. Both conserved end residues are part of each CDR3. The order of the fields is CDR3 protein, CDR3 DNA, D gene, J gene, V gene, clone size. The D gene is left open where the match is weak. Clone size is shown for a subset of rows, as once, few, many or a class of expanded clone.

CDR3: CASSPPGGVNIQYF
DNA: TGTGCCAGCAGCCCGCCCGGTGGGGTGAACATTCAGTACTTC
D: -
J: TRBJ2-4
V: TRBV7-2
size: few

CDR3: CAISNEGGADTEAFF
DNA: TGTGCCATCAGTAATGAGGGGGGGGCGGACACTGAAGCTTTCTTT
D: -
J: TRBJ1-1
V: TRBV10-3
size: -

CDR3: CASSLFPGHIYEQYF
DNA: TGTGCCAGCAGCTTGTTCCCGGGACATATCTACGAGCAGTACTTC
D: -
J: TRBJ2-7
V: TRBV5-8
size: -

CDR3: CASAQGPQETQYF
DNA: TGCGCCAGCGCCCAGGGACCCCAAGAGACCCAGTACTTC
D: -
J: TRBJ2-5
V: TRBV5-1
size: few

CDR3: CASSRTGGSGNTIYF
DNA: TGTGCCAGTAGTAGGACAGGGGGCTCTGGAAACACCATATATTTT
D: TRBD1
J: TRBJ1-3
V: TRBV19
size: -

CDR3: CASSLEGGKKTEQYF
DNA: TGTGCCAGCAGCTTAGAAGGAGGAAAAAAGACGGAGCAGTACTTC
D: -
J: TRBJ2-7
V: TRBV11-2
size: few

CDR3: CASSLGGSVYEQYF
DNA: TGTGCCAGCAGCTTAGGCGGGAGTGTCTACGAGCAGTACTTC
D: TRBD2
J: TRBJ2-7
V: TRBV11-1
size: -

CDR3: CASSVDGTGNTEAFF
DNA: TGTGCCAGCAGCGTAGACGGGACAGGCAACACTGAAGCTTTCTTT
D: TRBD1
J: TRBJ1-1
V: TRBV9
size: medium-sized

CDR3: CASSYGGRAITDTQYF
DNA: TGTGCCAGCAGTTACGGCGGGAGGGCCATCACAGATACGCAGTATTTT
D: TRBD2
J: TRBJ2-3
V: TRBV6-6
size: few

CDR3: CASSPRGTGQIYGYTF
DNA: TGTGCCAGCTCTCCCCGCGGGACAGGGCAGATCTATGGCTACACCTTC
D: TRBD1
J: TRBJ1-2
V: TRBV18
size: few

CDR3: CASSGGYQGNYGYTF
DNA: TGTGCCAGCAGCGGGGGGTATCAGGGGAACTATGGCTACACCTTC
D: -
J: TRBJ1-2
V: TRBV9
size: -

CDR3: CASSLFRAARALNSPLHF
DNA: TGTGCCAGCAGTTTATTTAGGGCCGCGCGCGCCTTAAATTCACCCCTCCACTTT
D: -
J: TRBJ1-6
V: TRBV28
size: -

CDR3: CASSSGQHNEKLFF
DNA: TGTGCCAGCAGTTCCGGACAGCACAATGAAAAACTGTTTTTT
D: -
J: TRBJ1-4
V: TRBV28
size: -

CDR3: CASTARGQYQPQHF
DNA: TGTGCCAGCACCGCGCGGGGCCAGTATCAGCCCCAGCATTTT
D: -
J: TRBJ1-5
V: TRBV6-5
size: -

CDR3: CSAGGQPQHF
DNA: TGCAGTGCCGGGGGTCAGCCCCAGCATTTT
D: -
J: TRBJ1-5
V: TRBV20-1
size: few

CDR3: CASSPKGGGIYTQYF
DNA: TGTGCCAGCAGCCCCAAGGGGGGCGGGATATATACGCAGTATTTT
D: -
J: TRBJ2-3
V: TRBV11-2
size: -

CDR3: CASSRLGLREQYF
DNA: TGTGCCAGCAGTAGGCTAGGACTACGGGAGCAGTACTTC
D: -
J: TRBJ2-7
V: TRBV11-2
size: -

CDR3: CASSLIAGGPVFEQYF
DNA: TGTGCCAGCAGCTTGATAGCGGGAGGGCCCGTTTTTGAGCAGTACTTC
D: TRBD2
J: TRBJ2-7
V: TRBV5-6
size: -

CDR3: CATSSTYRGSTIYF
DNA: TGTGCCACCAGCAGCACGTACAGGGGGAGCACCATATATTTT
D: TRBD1
J: TRBJ1-3
V: TRBV15
size: -

CDR3: CAWSYRMKGNTIYF
DNA: TGTGCCTGGAGTTACCGAATGAAAGGAAACACCATATATTTT
D: -
J: TRBJ1-3
V: TRBV30
size: -

CDR3: CASSPHPTNEKLFF
DNA: TGTGCCAGCAGCCCTCATCCAACTAATGAAAAACTGTTTTTT
D: -
J: TRBJ1-4
V: TRBV5-4
size: -

CDR3: CASSPLGVGGYTF
DNA: TGTGCCAGCAGCCCCTTGGGGGTCGGTGGCTACACCTTC
D: -
J: TRBJ1-2
V: TRBV6-6
size: once

CDR3: CTSSQGSFDGGNPGNTIYF
DNA: TGCACCAGCAGCCAAGGGAGTTTTGATGGGGGCAACCCTGGAAACACCATATATTTT
D: -
J: TRBJ1-3
V: TRBV1
size: -

CDR3: CASSHPGTVAYEQYF
DNA: TGTGCCAGCAGTCATCCCGGGACAGTCGCCTACGAGCAGTACTTC
D: TRBD1
J: TRBJ2-7
V: TRBV6-6
size: large

CDR3: CAWSVVRAGNTIYF
DNA: TGTGCCTGGAGTGTAGTCAGGGCTGGAAACACCATATATTTT
D: -
J: TRBJ1-3
V: TRBV30
size: medium-sized

CDR3: CASRRDGHTEAFF
DNA: TGTGCCAGCAGAAGGGACGGGCACACTGAAGCTTTCTTT
D: -
J: TRBJ1-1
V: TRBV2
size: -

CDR3: CASNTGTGPNNEQFF
DNA: TGCGCCAGCAATACAGGGACCGGGCCTAACAATGAGCAGTTCTTC
D: -
J: TRBJ2-1
V: TRBV5-1
size: -

CDR3: CASSATYEQYF
DNA: TGTGCCAGCAGCGCTACGTACGAGCAGTACTTC
D: -
J: TRBJ2-7
V: TRBV5-6
size: medium-sized

CDR3: CASSLTSFSGSYNEQFF
DNA: TGTGCCAGCAGCCTTACTAGCTTTAGCGGCTCCTACAATGAGCAGTTCTTC
D: -
J: TRBJ2-1
V: TRBV11-3
size: -

CDR3: CASSDWVLTEAFF
DNA: TGTGCCAGCAGTGATTGGGTTCTCACTGAAGCTTTCTTT
D: -
J: TRBJ1-1
V: TRBV25-1
size: -

CDR3: CASSLSTGVGGQPQHF
DNA: TGTGCCAGCAGTTTATCTACGGGGGTGGGGGGTCAGCCCCAGCATTTT
D: -
J: TRBJ1-5
V: TRBV28
size: -

CDR3: CASRIRDSSYEQYF
DNA: TGTGCCAGTAGGATCCGGGACAGTTCCTACGAGCAGTACTTC
D: TRBD1
J: TRBJ2-7
V: TRBV19
size: -

CDR3: CAWSGGDLQPQHF
DNA: TGTGCCTGGAGCGGGGGGGATCTTCAGCCCCAGCATTTT
D: -
J: TRBJ1-5
V: TRBV30
size: few

CDR3: CASSHRQGAGELFF
DNA: TGCGCCAGCAGCCATAGACAGGGGGCCGGGGAGCTGTTTTTT
D: TRBD1
J: TRBJ2-2
V: TRBV5-1
size: -

CDR3: CASSELRTGPNEQYF
DNA: TGTGCCAGCAGTGAACTCCGGACAGGGCCCAACGAGCAGTACTTC
D: TRBD1
J: TRBJ2-7
V: TRBV2
size: -

CDR3: CASSFSRATQKSAQHF
DNA: TGTGCCAGCAGTTTTTCCAGGGCCACTCAGAAATCGGCCCAGCATTTT
D: -
J: TRBJ1-5
V: TRBV6-6
size: medium-sized